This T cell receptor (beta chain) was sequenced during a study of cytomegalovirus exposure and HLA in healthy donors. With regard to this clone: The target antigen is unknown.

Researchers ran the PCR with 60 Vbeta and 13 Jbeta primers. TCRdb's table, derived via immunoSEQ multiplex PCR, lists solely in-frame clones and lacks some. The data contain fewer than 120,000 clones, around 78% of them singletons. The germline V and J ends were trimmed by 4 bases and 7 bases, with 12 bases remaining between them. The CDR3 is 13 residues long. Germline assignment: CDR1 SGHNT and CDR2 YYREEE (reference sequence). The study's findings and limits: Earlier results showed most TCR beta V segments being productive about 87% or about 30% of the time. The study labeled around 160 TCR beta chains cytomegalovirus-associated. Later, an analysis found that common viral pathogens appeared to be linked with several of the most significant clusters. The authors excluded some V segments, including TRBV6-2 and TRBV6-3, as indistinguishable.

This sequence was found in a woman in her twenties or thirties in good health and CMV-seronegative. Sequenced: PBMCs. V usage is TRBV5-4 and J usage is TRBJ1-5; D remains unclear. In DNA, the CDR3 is TGTGCCAGCAGCCCCGTTCCGGGGCAGCCCCAGCATTTT. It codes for CASSPVPGQPQHF. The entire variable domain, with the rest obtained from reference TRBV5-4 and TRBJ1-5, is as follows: ETGVTQSPTHLIKTRGQQVTLRCSSQSGHNTVSWYQQALGQGPQFIFQYYREEENGRGNFPPRFSGLQFPNYSSELNVNALELDDSALYLCASSPVPGQPQHFGDGTRLSIL.